This entry is about one TCR beta chain. It has no known antigen specificity. No qualities accompany the bases; no much larger clone lies one base away. Trimming takes 6 bases off V and 6 bases off J; junction bases not matched to a gene: 11. Sequences MNHNS (CDR1) and SASEGT (CDR2) are obtained from the germline V gene. Reading from cysteine to phenylalanine, the CDR3 counts 15 amino acids. Of all the DNA, just the CDR3 is kept, 45 bases in frame from base 1. These data originate in a study of chemoradiotherapy in HPV16-positive cancers (dated by TCRdb to 2022 to 2024). The study in broad terms: Candidate HPV-specific T-cell clones and common TCR motifs were defined by functional T-cell assays performed on cells from two HPV16-positive patients. The study asked whether T-cell immunity to the HPV oncoproteins E6 and E7 changes during chemoradiotherapy and whether this immunity affects survival. Next, the candidate HPV-specific TCRs and motifs were followed in TCR repertoires from over 85 patients with HPV-related cancers. Broader findings and caveats from the paper: Improved recurrence-free survival in HPV16-positive patients was associated with expansion of HPV-responsive T cells during chemoradiotherapy. The functional definition of HPV-specific T cells was derived from only two HPV16-positive patients, and the survival association was reported for HPV16-positive patients. Expansion of candidate HPV-specific clones and E7-related TCR motifs was observed in the tumor microenvironment during treatment, whereas no such expansion was observed for non-HPV-specific T cells.

Repertoires were sampled repeatedly over the course of chemoradiotherapy so that clonal expansion in the tumor microenvironment could be followed. Library creation used the immunoSEQ multiplex PCR assay. TCRdb's version of the immuneACCESS table is confined to in-frame rearrangements and falls short of the full clone set. An unresolved V gene accounts for under half of the shortfall where checked; the remainder is of unknown origin. Across this sample there are nearly 9,000 clones, with around two thirds seen only once. The ten most abundant clones make up about 10% of the sample. This material was obtained from a patient who underwent chemoradiotherapy. The sequence is built from TRBV6-1 and TRBJ2-7; TRBD1 matches 10 bases in the middle. This TCR came from a human donor with HPV-associated anogenital cancer. The nucleotide sequence is TGTGCCAGCAGCGGTAGACAGGGGGCGTCGTCCGAGCAGTACTTC. It translates to CASSGRQGASSEQYF.